These T cell receptor beta chains were read from a single sample in a study of PD-1 blockade in mismatch repair-deficient tumors. The assay was immunoSEQ multiplex PCR, and TCRdb's table has in-frame clones only and misses some. Among under 150,000 clones listed, about 88% were seen once. Specimen: peripheral blood, collected approximately 72 weeks after starting pembrolizumab. The receptors come from an adult with mismatch repair-deficient cancer. CDR3s include the opening cysteine and the closing phenylalanine or tryptophan. A D gene is named only where the DNA matches it firmly. Clone size is stated in some rows and not others, as once, few, many or a class when expanded.

v_gene,d_gene,abundance,j_gene,CDR3aa,CDR3nt
TRBV7-9,-,-,TRBJ1-2,CAAGTEGNYGYTF,TGTGCCGCCGGGACCGAGGGTAACTATGGCTACACCTTC
TRBV18,TRBD2,-,TRBJ2-2,CASSPIGRGTGELFF,TGTGCCAGCTCACCAATCGGGAGGGGCACCGGGGAGCTGTTTTTT
TRBV30,-,-,TRBJ1-4,CAWSVRPTGGATNEKLFF,TGTGCCTGGAGTGTAAGGCCGACAGGCGGTGCAACTAATGAAAAACTGTTTTTT
TRBV29-1,-,-,TRBJ2-3,CSVERVPTSRSRTDTQYF,TGCAGCGTTGAACGCGTACCGACTAGTAGAAGCAGGACTGATACGCAGTATTTT
TRBV19,-,once,TRBJ1-3,CASTTGGYSGNTIYF,TGTGCCAGTACTACGGGGGGCTACTCTGGAAACACCATATATTTT
TRBV6-6,-,-,TRBJ2-1,CASRISTEEFF,TGTGCCAGCAGGATCTCAACGGAAGAGTTCTTC
TRBV13,-,-,TRBJ2-1,CASSLYTGNEQFF,TGTGCCAGCAGCTTATACACAGGGAATGAGCAGTTCTTC
TRBV30,TRBD2,-,TRBJ2-7,CAWNGGAGSYEQYF,TGTGCCTGGAACGGGGGGGCGGGCTCCTACGAGCAGTACTTC
TRBV27,TRBD2,-,TRBJ2-3,CASSLLQAGGTDTQYF,TGTGCCAGCAGTTTATTACAAGCGGGAGGCACAGATACGCAGTATTTT
TRBV18,TRBD1,-,TRBJ1-2,CASSPKTAETGHYGYTF,TGTGCCAGCTCACCCAAAACGGCTGAGACAGGGCACTATGGCTACACCTTC
TRBV19,TRBD1,few,TRBJ2-7,CASSSFRGQDYEQYF,TGTGCCAGTAGCTCATTCAGGGGGCAAGACTACGAGCAGTACTTC
TRBV27,-,-,TRBJ2-6,CASSLSSLPAGANVLTF,TGTGCCAGCAGTTTATCATCTCTCCCGGCTGGGGCCAACGTCCTGACTTTC
TRBV12-5,-,-,TRBJ1-3,CASGLEGAGNTIYF,TGTGCTAGTGGTTTGGAGGGTGCGGGAAACACCATATATTTT
TRBV11-2,TRBD2,once,TRBJ2-1,CASSLAPGLAEYNEQFF,TGTGCCAGCAGCTTAGCGCCGGGACTAGCGGAATACAATGAGCAGTTCTTC
TRBV2,TRBD2,-,TRBJ2-5,CASSGLAGSQETQYF,TGTGCCAGCAGTGGGCTAGCGGGAAGCCAAGAGACCCAGTACTTC
TRBV19,TRBD1,once,TRBJ1-1,CASSIDRENTEAFF,TGTGCCAGTAGTATCGACAGGGAAAACACTGAAGCTTTCTTT
TRBV6-6,TRBD1,-,TRBJ2-2,CASSEGAGAGELFF,TGTGCCAGCAGCGAGGGGGCGGGTGCTGGGGAGCTGTTTTTT
TRBV28,-,once,TRBJ1-2,CASSLLASFNYGYTF,TGTGCCAGCAGTTTATTAGCCAGTTTTAACTATGGCTACACCTTC
TRBV7-8,TRBD1,-,TRBJ1-5,CASSPGQGGRQPQHF,TGTGCCAGCAGCCCAGGACAGGGTGGAAGGCAGCCCCAGCATTTT
TRBV6-6,TRBD2,-,TRBJ2-3,CASSTSAGTGPDTQYF,TGTGCCAGCAGTACCTCAGCGGGAACAGGCCCAGATACGCAGTATTTT
TRBV11-2,TRBD2,-,TRBJ2-5,CASSSKQVGREKTQYF,TGTGCCAGCAGCTCTAAACAGGTTGGGCGGGAGAAGACCCAGTACTTC
TRBV19,TRBD1,-,TRBJ1-5,CASSIDGTDPTNSNQPQHF,TGTGCCAGTAGTATAGACGGGACAGATCCAACAAATAGCAATCAGCCCCAGCATTTT
TRBV2,TRBD2,-,TRBJ2-6,CARKAGALSGANVLTF,TGTGCCAGAAAAGCGGGAGCCCTATCTGGGGCCAACGTCCTGACTTTC
TRBV27,-,-,TRBJ2-6,CASSLRGLDSGANVLTF,TGTGCCAGCAGTTTACGGGGCCTAGACTCTGGGGCCAACGTCCTGACTTTC
TRBV7-6,-,-,TRBJ1-4,CASSLFRATNEKLFF,TGTGCCAGCAGCTTATTCAGGGCAACTAATGAAAAACTGTTTTTT
TRBV6-1,TRBD2,-,TRBJ2-1,CASSEYGSGRAGNEQFF,TGTGCCAGCAGTGAATATGGTAGCGGGAGGGCCGGGAATGAGCAGTTCTTC
TRBV19,TRBD2,-,TRBJ2-1,CASSIQLAGYNEQFF,TGTGCCAGTAGTATACAGCTAGCGGGGTACAATGAGCAGTTCTTC
TRBV18,-,-,TRBJ1-1,CASSPDQLGNTEAFF,TGTGCCAGCTCACCAGATCAATTAGGGAACACTGAAGCTTTCTTT
TRBV29-1,TRBD1,-,TRBJ2-3,CSVEVDREADTQYF,TGCAGCGTTGAAGTGGACAGGGAAGCAGATACGCAGTATTTT
TRBV5-4,-,-,TRBJ1-2,CASSLEGYGYGYTF,TGTGCCAGCAGCTTGGAGGGATATGGCTATGGCTACACCTTC
TRBV4-1,TRBD2,-,TRBJ2-7,CASSPGLAESSYEQYF,TGCGCCAGCAGTCCGGGACTAGCGGAAAGCTCCTACGAGCAGTACTTC
TRBV7-9,TRBD1,-,TRBJ2-2,CASSYPGQGNTGELFF,TGTGCCAGCAGCTACCCGGGACAGGGTAACACCGGGGAGCTGTTTTTT
TRBV19,TRBD2,-,TRBJ2-1,CASSIPRLAGTYNEQFF,TGTGCCAGTAGTATCCCCCGACTAGCTGGAACCTACAATGAGCAGTTCTTC